This TCR beta chain was captured in a study of shared clonotypes between healthy human individuals (dated by TCRdb to the early 2020s). Describing the broader study: The cohort included three men and a couple of women between 18 and 49 years of age. For each donor, CD4 naive and CD4 memory were each given three plates, CD8 naive was given two plates, and CD8 memory was given one plate. To increase sequencing depth and limit assay-specific biases, different laboratories used diverse techniques to prepare libraries and sequence TCR repertoires. Per donor, leukapheresis produced somewhere between about 0.94 and 9.5 billion PBMCs. To estimate repertoire size and how much clonotype sharing occurs between individuals, the study deeply sequenced the blood TCR repertoires of five healthy adults.

The donors were healthy, HIV-negative adults who had no recently reported acute infections or vaccinations. Only Caucasian adults living in Nashville, Tennessee, USA were represented among the donors. CD4+ T cells were enriched through magnetic negative selection, after which naive cells were positively selected on CD45RA and the remaining negative fraction served as the memory subset. Blood was collected by leukapheresis, and PBMCs were isolated by Ficoll-Histopaque density gradient centrifugation and then cryopreserved in liquid nitrogen vapor phase. Analytical flow cytometry was used to check the purity and quantity of every magnetically sorted T cell population. Genomic DNA was isolated from every sorted fraction and measured by UV absorbance on a Nanodrop 2000c. Using the deep immunoSEQ assay, TCR CDR3 regions were amplified from genomic DNA by multiplex PCR. For each cell subset, the extracted genomic DNA was distributed evenly across all wells of several immunoSEQ 96-well plates, and each plate served as one replicate. Each replicate PCR for sorted subsets received roughly 0.2 ug genomic DNA, equal to around 32,000 T cell genomes. The purified libraries were quantified using a Qubit 3.0 fluorometer, sized with a Bioanalyzer 2100, and then quantified again using the KAPA Library Quantification kit. Each immunoSEQ 96-well plate was sequenced on its own single-read 150-cycle Illumina NextSeq 550 flow cell. Per the source publication's procedure: Because the immunoSEQ output included only junctional sequences and no quality scores, the filtering could not be the same as the filtering used for full-length reads. To assign V/J genes and CDR3, sequences were annotated against IMGT germline references using PyIR, a Python wrapper for IgBLAST v1.9. Reads with weak V/J assignments (E-value above 1e-6), missing CDR3, stop codons, out-of-frame junctions, or ambiguous translated residues were removed. V3J clonotypes were defined as sequences sharing the same inferred V gene, J gene, and CDR3 amino acid sequence. To compute the percentage overlap between repertoires, the number of shared unique clonotypes was divided by the size of the smaller repertoire. Richness of each repertoire was evaluated using RTK rarefaction, the Chao1 estimator, and Recon v2.1 estimates of unobserved clonotypes. Generation probabilities were computed with OLGA for all TCRbeta clonotypes obtained by the gDNA method from four donors. This immuneACCESS table, as held by TCRdb, lists in-frame sequences with V and J called but not all clones. Of the missing ones, under half trace to an unresolved V gene in checked studies; the others have no known cause. Clone size and V and J calls were adopted from that table, with D and trimming inferred from the DNA. The sample yields 950,000 to 1,300,000 clones; roughly 70% were counted once. The ten most abundant clones make up approximately 1.5% of the sample.

To note about this clone: Its antigen has not been determined. No per-base quality is available; no much larger clone lies one base away.

The full study reports these points: Naive subsets generally had larger estimated clonotype richness than memory subsets. Sampling was limited to blood, and TCR repertoires in tissue likely differ from TCR repertoires in blood. Compared with non-shared clonotypes, clonotypes shared by all four sorted-subset donors had higher generation probabilities. Incomplete sequencing was indicated by rarefaction of sorted-subset datasets, despite the large sequencing depth. Pairwise subsampling indicated that sequencing depth was expected to affect the degree of clonotype sharing among donors. The small number of donors limited the genetic and exposure-history diversity represented. Across a handful of donors, roughly 5.4% of naive CD4, 3% to 3.5% of naive CD8, 2.3% of memory CD4, and approximately 0.4% of memory CD8 clonotypes were shared.

The TCR was taken from a man between 18 and 29 years old in good health. The specimen was memory CD4+ T cells sorted from blood. Interpreted using the paper, the cell subset or site label stands for: CD45RA-negative fraction.

The encoded CDR3 is CATEDGQYNSPLHF. The DNA sequence is as follows: TGTGCCACCGAGGACGGCCAATATAATTCACCCCTCCACTTT. The sequence joins TRBV19 to TRBJ1-6, with the identity of the D gene unclear. Including the terminal cysteine and phenylalanine, the CDR3 comprises 14 residues. Just the 42-base CDR3 DNA is kept, in frame starting at base 1. Cut back by 10 bases and 4 bases, the V and J ends lie 14 bases apart. Based on the germline V gene (reference sequence), the CDR1 and CDR2 sequences are LNHDA and SQIVND.